This T cell receptor (beta chain) was captured in a study of cytomegalovirus exposure and HLA in healthy donors. Whole-study context: Some 77 million unique TCRs from HLA-typed donors were held in an early release of data.

As to this clone: The target antigen is unknown.

PCR employed 60 Vbeta and 13 Jbeta primers. Original methodology: In a later analysis, some 10 million of around 75 million unique beta chains occurred in at least two donors. Data came from immunoSEQ multiplex PCR; TCRdb stores just in-frame clones and leaves some out. The DNA gave D and trimming, while V, J and clone size come from that table. The sample shows about 160,000 clones, roughly 84% of them seen only once. The V and J ends lost 4 bases and 6 bases, in that order; junction bases with no gene match: 12. The CDR3 has 15 residues. Germline loops: CDR1 GTSNPN, CDR2 SVGIG (reference sequence). Study observations and caveats: Later analysis found that TCR beta chains associated with HLA were more clonally expanded than other, equally common chains.

The genes are TRBV30 and TRBJ2-7, with TRBD2 matching over 10 bases. The receptor's source is a man aged 18 to 30 in good health and CMV-seropositive. Specimen: PBMCs. The CDR3 nucleotides are TGTGCCTGGACCGTCCTAGCGGGGGCCGCGGGCGAGCAGTACTTC. Protein product: CAWTVLAGAAGEQYF.